Shown below are 19 T cell receptor beta chains from a single sample sequenced in a study of tumor T cells in aggressive B-cell lymphoma. Measured with immunoSEQ multiplex PCR; TCRdb has only the in-frame clones, and not every one. The sample records 6,000 to 8,500 clones, 82% being singletons. Sequenced sample: tumor tissue. These receptors came from an adult with diffuse large B cell lymphoma.

The J gene is TRBJ2-6, the V gene TRBV7-3; a possible D gene is TRBD1 (6 bases). The germline V gene has CDR1 SGHTA and CDR2 FQGTGA. The CDR3 has 15 residues. V lost 2 bases to trimming and J lost 2 bases, with 7 bases between them. CDR3 protein: CASSLSGAGANVLTF. DNA for the CDR3: TGTGCCAGCAGCTTATCAGGGGCTGGGGCCAACGTCCTGACTTTC.

The chain combines TRBV7-2 with TRBJ2-3, with D unclear. The germline V and J ends were trimmed by 4 bases and 2 bases, with 16 bases remaining between them. Germline CDR1 is SGHTA and CDR2 is FQGNSA. This CDR3 region has 16 residues. DNA of the CDR3: TGTGCCAGCAGCTCTTACTTAGACTTACTCACAGATACGCAGTATTTT. Protein: CASSSYLDLLTDTQYF.

The rearrangement uses TRBV29-1 and TRBJ2-3; 8 nucleotides align to TRBD1. The CDR3 runs to 13 residues. V lost 6 bases and J lost 4; bases outside the gene matches: 6. Germline CDR1 reads SQVTM; CDR2 reads ANQGSEA. The CDR3 region has the DNA TGCAGCGTCTTCAGGGGGCTCGCAGATACGCAGTATTTT. It is translated as CSVFRGLADTQYF.

This clone was counted a single time. The rearrangement joins TRBV7-9 to TRBJ2-1; 10 nucleotides match TRBD2. J gave up 15 bases and V 4 bases, and 15 bases lay outside the gene matches. Per germline, CDR1 SEHNR and CDR2 FQNEAQ (reference sequence). This CDR3 spans 15 amino acids. CDR3 bases: TGTGCCAGCAGCTCTGCGGGACTAGCGAGGGCCCACGGGTTCTTC. It encodes CASSSAGLARAHGFF.

In DNA form, the CDR3 reads TGTGCCAGCAGCCGCGGGGGGAACACCGGGGAGCTGTTTTTT. As protein: CASSRGGNTGELFF. The chain has TRBV7-9 and TRBJ2-2; TRBD2 agrees at 7 bases. Germline lookup yields CDR1 SEHNR and CDR2 FQNEAQ (reference sequence). The CDR3 is made up of 14 amino acids. The trim removed 5 bases at V and 1 base at J, leaving 1 base unmatched.

The chain links TRBV7-9 to TRBJ2-2; the match to TRBD1 covers 8 bases. The junction had 11 bases not matched to a gene; V was cut back by 6 bases and J by 5 bases. The CDR3 consists of 16 residues. Germline CDR1 is SEHNR and CDR2 is FQNEAQ (reference sequence). The CDR3: CASRFTQGGNTGELFF. CDR3 DNA: TGTGCCAGCAGATTCACACAGGGGGGCAATACCGGGGAGCTGTTTTTT.

The rearrangement links TRBV30 to TRBJ2-3; 10 nucleotides line up with TRBD2. The V and J ends lost 3 bases and 9 bases, in that order; junction bases with no gene match: 6. The CDR3 has 13 residues. From germline, CDR1 is GTSNPN and CDR2 SVGIG (reference sequence). The CDR3, as DNA: TGTGCCTGGAGCGAAACGGGACTAGCGACGCAGTATTTT. This codes for CAWSETGLATQYF.

The chain uses TRBV15 and TRBJ1-2; a weak D match, TRBD1 (5 bases). The CDR3 consists of 13 residues. Germline V gene sequence: CDR1 LNHNV, CDR2 YYDKDF (reference sequence). V lost 7 bases to trimming and J lost 4 bases, with 13 bases between them. CDR3 DNA sequence: TGTGCCACCACTCCGACAGAGAGCTATGGCTACACCTTC. Amino acids: CATTPTESYGYTF. Using reference TRBV15 and TRBJ1-2 for the parts outside the CDR3, the full variable domain is DAMVIQNPRYQVTQFGKPVTLSCSQTLNHNVMYWYQQKSSQAPKLLFHYYDKDFNNEADTPDNFQSRRPNTSFCFLDIRSPGLGDTAMYLCATTPTESYGYTFGSGTRLTVV.

The chain couples TRBV11-2 to TRBJ2-1, with D possibly TRBD2 on 5 matching bases. The germline V gene encodes CDR1 SGHAT and CDR2 FQNNGV. Trimming cost V 5 bases and J 11 bases, with 16 bases left between them. The CDR3 has 13 residues. CDR3 region: CASSPRAQPKQFF. CDR3 DNA sequence: TGTGCCAGCAGCCCGAGGGCTCAGCCTAAGCAGTTCTTC.

This chain joins TRBV7-9 and TRBJ2-7; TRBD2 is a possible D gene (5 bases). From germline, CDR1 is SEHNR and CDR2 FQNEAQ (reference sequence). This CDR3 region has 13 residues. Deletions cut 5 bases from V and 5 bases from J, with 13 bases between. The CDR3 DNA follows: TGTGCCAGCAGCGACTACAGAGAAGACGAGCAGTACGTC. Translation: CASSDYREDEQYV.

This chain links TRBV7-2 with TRBJ2-5, with a weak D call TRBD2 (7 bases). Trimming shortened V by 1 base and J by 0 bases, and 15 bases separated the two germline ends. CDR1 SGHTA and CDR2 FQGNSA come from the germline V gene. The CDR3 runs 17 residues. For the CDR3, the DNA is TGTGCCAGCAGCTTAGGTTTTGGGGGGGCTAACCAAGAGACCCAGTACTTC. This codes for CASSLGFGGANQETQYF.

The chain has TRBV2 and TRBJ2-5; a weak D match, TRBD1 (6 bases). The V gene lost 6 bases and the J gene lost 4 bases, with 12 bases spanning the gap. The germline CDR1 and CDR2 sequences are SNHLY and FYNNEI. The CDR3 is made up of 13 amino acids. CDR3 nucleotides: TGTGCCAGCAGGGACAGAAGGGGAGAGACCCAGTACTTC. Its translation: CASRDRRGETQYF. Full variable domain (rest looked up from reference TRBV2 and TRBJ2-5): EPEVTQTPSHQVTQMGQEVILRCVPISNHLYFYWYRQILGQKVEFLVSFYNNEISEKSEIFDDQFSVERPDGSNFTLKIRSTKLEDSAMYFCASRDRRGETQYFGPGTRLLVL.

This chain links TRBV5-5 with TRBJ1-4; 8 nucleotides align to TRBD1. This CDR3 is 15 amino acids long. V lost 4 bases, J lost 2 bases, and 4 bases stayed unmatched. The germline gives CDR1 SGHKS, CDR2 YYEKEE (reference sequence). The CDR3 spells CASSPRDRTNEKLFF. The DNA for the CDR3 is TGTGCCAGCAGCCCCCGGGACAGGACTAATGAAAAACTGTTTTTT. Variable domain in full (rest from reference TRBV5-5 and TRBJ1-4): DAGVTQSPTHLIKTRGQQVTLRCSPISGHKSVSWYQQVLGQGPQFIFQYYEKEERGRGNFPDRFSARQFPNYSSELNVNALLLGDSALYLCASSPRDRTNEKLFFGSGTQLSVL.

The chain has TRBV4-3 and TRBJ2-1; D may be TRBD2 (6 bases). Germline V gene lookup returns CDR1 LGHNA and CDR2 YSLEER. V shed 3 bases and J shed 1 base, with 13 bases lying between them. The CDR3 runs to 16 residues. CDR3 loop: CASSQEGVLSYNEQFF. The CDR3 nucleotides read TGCGCCAGCAGCCAGGAGGGAGTTTTGTCCTACAATGAGCAGTTCTTC.

Details on this clone: Distinct nucleotide sequences in the sample also encode this CDR3. V and J are TRBV9 and TRBJ2-2; 11 bases match TRBD2. The V gene end was trimmed by 3 bases and the J gene end by 6 bases; junction bases not matched to a gene: 4. Per the germline V gene, CDR1 is SGDLS and CDR2 is YYNGEE. The CDR3 runs to 15 residues. The CDR3 sequence: CASSGSGGVSGELFF. Here the CDR3 DNA reads TGTGCCAGCAGCGGTAGCGGGGGGGTGTCCGGGGAGCTGTTTTTT.

This clone showed up just once. This chain connects TRBV7-9 to TRBJ2-5; 9 positions match TRBD1. The end of the DNA is better explained by TRBJ2-7, so the J call may be wrong. Germline V gives CDR1 SEHNR, CDR2 FQNEAQ (reference sequence). The CDR3 loop spans 14 amino acids. CDR3 in DNA: TGTGCCAGCAGCCCCCGCGGGACAGGGTCCGAGCAGTACTTC. It specifies CASSPRGTGSEQYF.

The sample holds one count of this clone. The chain couples TRBV9 to TRBJ1-2, with D unresolved. Germline V lookup: CDR1 SGDLS, CDR2 YYNGEE. The ends were cut back, 0 bases at V and 6 bases at J, with 3 bases in the middle. This CDR3 contains 11 residues. DNA for the CDR3: TGTGCCAGCAGCGTAGGCGATGGCTACACCTTC. Translation: CASSVGDGYTF.

The rearrangement links TRBV28 to TRBJ2-2; TRBD2 agrees at 9 bases. After removal of 5 bases from V and 4 bases from J, the junction contained 8 bases not matched to a gene. Germline V gene lookup returns CDR1 MDHEN and CDR2 SYDVKM. The CDR3 covers 16 residues. The DNA of the CDR3 is TGTGCCAGCAGTGTTGCGAGCGGGGGGACCACCGGGGAGCTGTTTTTT. It codes for CASSVASGGTTGELFF.

This chain connects TRBV9 to TRBJ2-1, with TRBD2 matching 7 bases. The J segment lost 8 bases and the V segment lost 0 bases, leaving 14 bases of the junction unmatched. CDR1 SGDLS and CDR2 YYNGEE come from the germline V gene. The CDR3 length is 17 residues. The CDR3 region has the DNA TGTGCCAGCAGCGTAGATATCGGGACTACTCCGTGGGATGAGCAGTTCTTC. Protein sequence: CASSVDIGTTPWDEQFF.